Below, 24 T cell receptor beta chains from the same sample are listed, as sequenced in a study of blood T cells in healthy people across ages. Together with a sample-barcoded 5' primer, a J-beta primer mix was included in a second PCR lasting roughly 6 to 12 cycles. A single record per CDR3 protein comes from TCRdb applying MiXCR to the 5' RACE reads. This sample has some 850,000 distinct CDR3 sequences, with 20% to 30% found just once. This sample also appeared in a second study, on T cells of mothers and their children.

The material sequenced was blood. The origin of the receptors is a boy aged 5-17 years in good health.

This clonotype has a handful of counts. The J gene is TRBJ2-6, the V gene TRBV5-1; D ambiguous. Trimming stripped 4 bases from V and 2 bases from J, with 10 bases between. The CDR3 runs 15 residues. CDR1 is SGHRS and CDR2 is YFSETQ in the germline V gene. CDR3 DNA sequence: TGCGCCAGCAGCCCGGTCGAACCTGGGGCCAACGTCCTGACTTTC. It encodes CASSPVEPGANVLTF.

V usage is TRBV6-5 and J usage is TRBJ2-7, with TRBD1 matching over 9 bases. Judging by the DNA end, TRBJ2-1 fits better; the J call may be wrong. CDR1 is MNHEY and CDR2 is SVGAGI in the germline V gene. The CDR3 extends over 13 amino acids. CDR3 sequence reads: CASSWGQGGEQFF. The CDR3 coding sequence is TGTGCCAGCAGCTGGGGACAGGGTGGTGAGCAGTTCTTC.

The V gene is TRBV11-2, the J gene TRBJ2-7; the match to TRBD2 covers 7 bases. J was trimmed by 5 bases and V by 5 bases; bases with no gene match: 3. CDR3 length: 12 residues. CDR1 is SGHAT and CDR2 is FQNNGV in the germline V gene. DNA of the CDR3: TGTGCCAGCAGCCACGGGGGGAACGAGCAGTACTTC. Translating gives CASSHGGNEQYF.

V is TRBV15 and J is TRBJ2-7, with 7 bases fitting TRBD1. V dropped 3 bases and J dropped 4; count of bases not matched to a gene: 12. The germline CDR1 and CDR2 sequences are LNHNV and YYDKDF (reference sequence). CDR3 length: 16 amino acids. The CDR3, as DNA: TGTGCCACCAGCAGCCTAGTGACAGGGACAGCGTACGAGCAGTACTTC. This sequence encodes CATSSLVTGTAYEQYF.

The sample holds a few counts of this clonotype. The gene calls are TRBV5-1 and TRBJ2-7; 13 bases line up with TRBD2. J gave up 5 bases and V 4 bases, and 3 bases lay outside the gene matches. The CDR3 has 14 amino acids. Germline lookup yields CDR1 SGHRS and CDR2 YFSETQ. In nucleotides, the CDR3 is TGCGCCAGCAGCAGTACTAGCGGGGGGGACGAGCAGTACTTC. Protein sequence: CASSSTSGGDEQYF.

The chain carries TRBV11-2 and TRBJ2-4; weak D call: TRBD1 (6 bases). Trimming pared 7 bases from V and 3 bases from J, leaving 13 bases between. Germline V gives CDR1 SGHAT, CDR2 FQNNGV. The CDR3 loop spans 14 amino acids. CDR3 in DNA: TGTGCCAGCACCCTAGGGGGTGGCAAAAACATTCAGTACTTC. The encoded protein is CASTLGGGKNIQYF. Combining the CDR3 with reference TRBV11-2 and TRBJ2-4 gives the whole variable domain EAGVAQSPRYKIIEKRQSVAFWCNPISGHATLYWYQQILGQGPKLLIQFQNNGVVDDSQLPKDRFSAERLKGVDSTLKIQPAKLEDSAVYLCASTLGGGKNIQYFGAGTRLSVL.

This clonotype appeared many times. J is TRBJ2-5 and V is TRBV20-1; the D gene could be TRBD1 or TRBD2 (5 bases each). Trimming stripped 0 bases from V and 0 bases from J, with 14 bases between. Germline CDR1 DFQATT, CDR2 SNEGSKA (reference sequence). The CDR3 is made up of 16 amino acids. CDR3 sequence (DNA): TGCAGTGCTAGAGATCAGGTCCGGGGCGACCAAGAGACCCAGTACTTC. It codes for CSARDQVRGDQETQYF.

This clonotype was found a few times. This chain connects TRBV28 to TRBJ2-1; 11 nucleotides align to TRBD1. CDR3 length equals 18 residues. Germline assignment: CDR1 MDHEN and CDR2 SYDVKM. After removal of 3 bases from V and 1 base from J, the junction contained 8 bases not matched to a gene. The CDR3 sequence is CASSFLGGTGGSYNEQFF. The CDR3 coding sequence is TGTGCCAGCAGTTTTTTAGGGGGGACAGGGGGTTCCTACAATGAGCAGTTCTTC. Variable domain in full (rest from reference TRBV28 and TRBJ2-1): DVKVTQSSRYLVKRTGEKVFLECVQDMDHENMFWYRQDPGLGLRLIYFSYDVKMKEKGDIPEGYSVSREKKERFSLILESASTNQTSMYLCASSFLGGTGGSYNEQFFGPGTRLTVL.

This clonotype was seen a handful of times. The chain combines TRBV11-1 with TRBJ1-1; the D gene is possibly TRBD1 (6 bases). In germline, CDR1 is SGHAT, CDR2 FQDESV (reference sequence). This CDR3 comprises 15 residues. Deletions cut 8 bases from V and 0 bases from J, with 16 bases between. The CDR3 region is CASGARGAMNTEAFF. CDR3 bases: TGTGCCAGCGGCGCGCGGGGGGCTATGAACACTGAAGCTTTCTTT.

The gene calls are TRBV15 and TRBJ1-1; TRBD1 agrees at 8 bases. The CDR3 is 13 residues long. CDR1 and CDR2 from the germline V gene are LNHNV and YYDKDF (reference sequence). The ends lost 3 bases at V and 8 bases at J; junction bases unmatched: 5. The CDR3 DNA sequence: TGTGCCACCAGCAGGGCCAGGGGGCGGGAAGCTTTCTTT. This sequence encodes CATSRARGREAFF. The full variable domain, completed using reference TRBV15 and TRBJ1-1, is DAMVIQNPRYQVTQFGKPVTLSCSQTLNHNVMYWYQQKSSQAPKLLFHYYDKDFNNEADTPDNFQSRRPNTSFCFLDIRSPGLGDTAMYLCATSRARGREAFFGQGTRLTVV.

The CDR3 reads CASSPTRLAGGDEQYF. CDR3 bases: TGTGCCAGCAGCCCGACACGACTAGCGGGGGGAGACGAGCAGTACTTC. The chain couples TRBV7-6 to TRBJ2-7; 13 bases fit TRBD2. The CDR3 has 16 amino acids. The germline V gene has CDR1 SGHVS and CDR2 FNYEAQ. V lost 5 bases and J lost 5; bases outside the gene matches: 9.

This clonotype was counted only a few times. The chain couples TRBV4-2 to TRBJ1-6, with 9 bases identical to TRBD1. Germline CDR1 reads LGHNA; CDR2 reads YNFKEQ. This CDR3 is built from 16 residues. V lost 1 base, J lost 10 bases, and 8 bases stayed unmatched. CDR3: CASSQGTGEGGSPLHF. The CDR3 DNA sequence: TGTGCCAGCAGCCAAGGGACAGGGGAAGGGGGATCACCCCTCCACTTT.

The CDR3 bases are TGCGCCAGCAGCTTCGGGACAGGGTATCAGCCCCAGCATTTT. It codes for CASSFGTGYQPQHF. The V call is TRBV5-1, the J call TRBJ1-5, with 9 bases aligning to TRBD1. The CDR3 sequence is 14 residues long. Germline loops: CDR1 SGHRS, CDR2 YFSETQ. V gave up 2 bases and J gave up 5 bases; unmatched junction bases: 2.

The genes are TRBV29-1 and TRBJ2-5; 7 bases line up with TRBD2. The germline V gene has CDR1 SQVTM and CDR2 ANQGSEA. The CDR3 extends over 10 amino acids. CDR3: CGGGAETQYF. CDR3 bases: TGCGGCGGGGGTGCAGAGACCCAGTACTTC.

The rearrangement uses TRBV12-3 or TRBV12-4 and TRBJ2-1, with 7 bases aligning to TRBD1. The CDR3 runs to 14 residues. The V segment lost 5 bases and the J segment 4 bases; nucleotides outside the gene matches: 5. The chain's CDR3 is CASSNRGRYNEQFF. CDR3 nucleotides: TGTGCCAGCAGTAACAGGGGACGGTACAATGAGCAGTTCTTC.

The chain joins TRBV20-1 to TRBJ2-1; D remains unclear. The tail of the sequence fits TRBJ2-7 better, so the J call may be wrong. Germline V CDR1 and CDR2: DFQATT, SNEGSKA (reference sequence). The CDR3 is 15 amino acids. Here the CDR3 DNA reads TGCAGTGCTAGAGATCCGGGCAGTTCTTCCTACGAGCAGTACTTC. It codes for CSARDPGSSSYEQYF.

This clonotype was counted many times. The chain uses TRBV3-1 and TRBJ1-2; 9 bases are shared with TRBD1. The germline V gene encodes CDR1 LGHDT and CDR2 YNNKEL (reference sequence). This CDR3 contains 14 residues. The ends lost 4 bases at V and 4 bases at J; junction bases unmatched: 4. CDR3 sequence: CASSLGTGSYGYTF. DNA for the CDR3: TGTGCCAGCAGCCTTGGGACAGGGAGCTATGGCTACACCTTC. The full variable domain, with the rest looked up from reference TRBV3-1 and TRBJ1-2, is DTAVSQTPKYLVTQMGNDKSIKCEQNLGHDTMYWYKQDSKKFLKIMFSYNNKELIINETVPNRFSPKSPDKAHLNLHINSLELGDSAVYFCASSLGTGSYGYTFGSGTRLTVV.

The chain recombines TRBV29-1 with TRBJ1-3; no clear D. With 4 bases removed from V and 0 bases from J, the gap between germline ends came to 7 bases. Germline V gene lookup returns CDR1 SQVTM and CDR2 ANQGSEA. The CDR3 is 13 amino acids. CDR3 sequence (DNA): TGCAGCGTTGGGGCGGGCTCTGGAAACACCATATATTTT. It encodes CSVGAGSGNTIYF.

This clonotype was counted a single time. The J gene is TRBJ2-3, the V gene TRBV6-5; D is unclear. The CDR3 is made up of 15 amino acids. V was pared by 0 bases and J by 4 bases, with 11 bases between. The germline V gene has CDR1 MNHEY and CDR2 SVGAGI. CDR3 protein: CASSYSGLPADTQYF. CDR3 coding DNA: TGTGCCAGCAGTTACTCAGGCCTCCCCGCAGATACGCAGTATTTT.

In regard to this clonotype: One end of the junction varies from germline; a read error may be responsible. V usage is TRBV24-1 and J usage is TRBJ2-2; D is uncertain. The CDR3 consists of 15 residues. Germline V gene sequence: CDR1 KGHDR, CDR2 SFDVKD. This CDR3 reads CATKIGHLNTWELFF. The CDR3 DNA reads as TGTGCCACCAAGATTGGGCATTTGAACACCTGGGAGCTGTTTTTT.

The V gene is TRBV20-1, the J gene TRBJ2-7; either TRBD1 or TRBD2 may fit D (6 bases each). CDR1 is DFQATT and CDR2 is SNEGSKA in the germline V gene (reference sequence). This CDR3 comprises 13 residues. Trimming pared 3 bases from V and 7 bases from J, leaving 16 bases between. The DNA of the CDR3 is TGCAGTGCTAGTCCGGGGGCAATGGGAGAGCAGTACTTC. It yields the protein CSASPGAMGEQYF.

The V gene is TRBV7-6, the J gene TRBJ2-1, with D tentatively TRBD1 or TRBD2 (5 bases each). The DNA end favors TRBJ2-7, so the J call may be wrong. The CDR3 length is 13 residues. Germline CDR1 SGHVS, CDR2 FNYEAQ. CDR3 sequence (DNA): TGTGCCAGCAGCTTCGACAGCGGCTACGAGCAGTACTTC. It codes for CASSFDSGYEQYF.

As concerns this clonotype: A read error is possible here, since a much larger clone lies one base away. This chain joins TRBV20-1 and TRBJ2-5; D ambiguous. Trimming shortened V by 5 bases and J by 7 bases, and 8 bases separated the two germline ends. CDR3 size: 10 residues. Per germline, CDR1 DFQATT and CDR2 SNEGSKA (reference sequence). CDR3 nucleotide sequence: TGCAGTGCTCCCTTCCGGACCCAGTACTTC. Its translation: CSAPFRTQYF.

This clonotype has just a few counts. J is TRBJ1-2 and V is TRBV4-1; D gene uncertain. The CDR3 is 15 amino acids. V shed 0 bases and J shed 5 bases, with 13 bases lying between them. Germline loops: CDR1 MGHRA, CDR2 YSYEKL. DNA of the CDR3: TGCGCCAGCAGCCAAGAAAAGGGCAGTCGGTATGGCTACACCTTC. Protein product: CASSQEKGSRYGYTF.